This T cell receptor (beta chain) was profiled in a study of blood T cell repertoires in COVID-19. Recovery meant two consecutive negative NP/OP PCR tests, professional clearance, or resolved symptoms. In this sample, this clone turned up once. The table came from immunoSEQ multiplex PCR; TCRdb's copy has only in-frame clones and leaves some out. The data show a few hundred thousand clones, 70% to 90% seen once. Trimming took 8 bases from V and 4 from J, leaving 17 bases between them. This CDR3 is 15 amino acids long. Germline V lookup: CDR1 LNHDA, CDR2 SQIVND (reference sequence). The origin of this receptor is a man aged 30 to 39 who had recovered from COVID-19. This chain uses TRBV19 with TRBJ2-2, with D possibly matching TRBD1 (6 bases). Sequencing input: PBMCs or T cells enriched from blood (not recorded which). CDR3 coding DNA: TGTGCCAGTTCAAAAGCAACAGGGCGCACCGGGGAGCTGTTTTTT. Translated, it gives CASSKATGRTGELFF.